These 2 T cell receptor beta chains were sequenced from one sample in a study of blood T cell repertoires in COVID-19. Measured with immunoSEQ multiplex PCR; TCRdb has only the in-frame clones, and not every one. Among around 220,000 clones listed, 75% to 90% were seen once. The specimen sequenced was peripheral blood. The receptor source for this set is a woman of 80 years or more with COVID-19, enrolled during active disease.

V is TRBV6-5 and J is TRBJ2-6; no reliable D call. CDR1 and CDR2 from the germline V gene are MNHEY and SVGAGI. The CDR3 is 14 amino acids. Trimming took 8 bases from V and 0 from J, leaving 8 bases between them. The CDR3 DNA reads as TGTGCCAGCGGTAGAGACTCTGGGGCCAACGTCCTGACTTTC. This translates into CASGRDSGANVLTF.

The V and J genes are TRBV5-6 and TRBJ2-1, with 13 bases identical to TRBD2. Germline CDR1 is SGHDT and CDR2 is YYEEEE. J was trimmed by 7 bases and V by 1 base; bases with no gene match: 2. The CDR3 is made up of 15 amino acids. CDR3 amino acids: CASSLPGLAGNEQFF. Here the CDR3 DNA reads TGTGCCAGCAGCTTGCCGGGACTAGCGGGAAATGAGCAGTTCTTC.